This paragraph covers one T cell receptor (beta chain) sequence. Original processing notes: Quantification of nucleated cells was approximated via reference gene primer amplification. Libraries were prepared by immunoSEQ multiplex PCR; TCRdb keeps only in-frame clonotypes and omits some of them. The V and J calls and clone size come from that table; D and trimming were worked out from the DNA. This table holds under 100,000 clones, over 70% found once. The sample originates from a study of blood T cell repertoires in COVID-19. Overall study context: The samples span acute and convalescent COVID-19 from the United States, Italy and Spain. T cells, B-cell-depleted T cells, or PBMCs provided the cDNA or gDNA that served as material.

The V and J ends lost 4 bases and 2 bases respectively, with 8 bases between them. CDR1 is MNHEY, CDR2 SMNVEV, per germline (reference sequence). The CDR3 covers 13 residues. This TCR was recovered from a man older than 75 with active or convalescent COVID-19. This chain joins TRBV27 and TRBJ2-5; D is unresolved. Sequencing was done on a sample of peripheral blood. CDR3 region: CASSSSPQETQYF. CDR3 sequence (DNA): TGTGCCAGCAGTTCCAGTCCTCAAGAGACCCAGTACTTC.